This TCR beta chain was sequenced during a study of cytomegalovirus exposure and HLA in healthy donors. Donors had nominal health at sampling but likely had unrecorded immune exposures. The CDR3 is 18 residues long. V shed 4 bases and J 4 bases; nucleotides not matched to a gene: 11. CDR1 is LGHNA and CDR2 is YSLEER in the germline V gene. Study-level findings and limits: Trimming of TCR beta V- and J-genes showed a link, identified in a later analysis, to a missense DCLRE1C variant.

In the case of this clone: What it recognizes is unknown.

The PCR ran on 60 Vbeta and 13 Jbeta primers. The table came from immunoSEQ multiplex PCR; TCRdb's copy has only in-frame clones and leaves some out. The table has 150,000 to 200,000 clones, around three quarters seen once. The chain employs TRBV4-3 and TRBJ2-2; 11 nucleotides line up with TRBD1. The clonotype was recovered from a male donor in good health and CMV-seronegative. What was sequenced was PBMCs. CDR3 coding DNA: TGCGCCAGCAGCCTTGGACAGGGGGCTGTCATAGGCACCGGGGAGCTGTTTTTT. It specifies CASSLGQGAVIGTGELFF.